This TCR beta chain derives from a study of graft-versus-host responses after intestinal transplantation. At the level of the study: Transplant recipients had multivisceral, liver-intestinal, or isolated intestinal grafts. Anti-thymocyte globulin served as induction for all recipients, who then took tacrolimus and steroids for approximately three years.

Overall study findings and caveats: An association linked early post-transplant HvG declines with peak circulating GvH clone levels.

Here immunoSEQ multiplex PCR was the method, and the copy in TCRdb shows in-frame clones only, minus some. The repertoire holds under 150,000 clones, with 75% to 95% as singletons. The CDR3 extends over 15 amino acids. The V gene end was trimmed by 4 bases and the J gene end by 7 bases; junction bases not matched to a gene: 13. CDR1 SGHDT and CDR2 YYEEEE come from the germline V gene. Notes on this clone: Its antigen is not known.

This chain links TRBV5-6 with TRBJ1-2; 7 bases map to TRBD1. The specimen was unstimulated CD4+ T cells sorted from spleen or lymph node cells, collected before intestinal transplant. This TCR derives from a human donor who received an intestinal transplant. The CDR3, as DNA: TGTGCCAGCAGCCCCTTCTCAGGGGGGATCATTGGCTACACCTTC. Protein: CASSPFSGGIIGYTF.